This T cell receptor beta chain is from a study of vaccination effects on CD4 cells after COVID-19. Whole-study results and caveats: After vaccination of healthy people, only 1 of 255 vaccine-induced clones cross-reacted with common cold coronaviruses. Clones of infection and vaccine origin contracted markedly late after vaccination.

A remark on this clone: Its antigen is undetermined.

With the ViraFEST assay, the study expanded antigen-specific CD4+ T cells using viral peptide pools, then sequenced them. With roughly 9 days of culture completed, CD4+ T cells were isolated. Negative nucleocapsid antibody tests before and after vaccination confirmed no previous SARS-CoV-2 infection. Cultures used over 1.5 million PBMC per well, approximately 9.7 IU/ml IL-2 and approximately 10 ug/ml peptides. Trimming took 4 bases from V and 5 from J, leaving 24 bases between them. This CDR3 region has 17 residues. Germline V gives CDR1 SGHAT, CDR2 FQNNGV. Clones were read by immunoSEQ multiplex PCR, and TCRdb kept only the in-frame ones, dropping some. Of 50,000 to 60,000 clones listed, about two thirds were seen once; the top ten hold around 20%.

The TCR originated in a human donor who received a COVID-19 vaccine. The chain has TRBV11-2 and TRBJ2-7, with D perhaps given as TRBD1 or TRBD2 (5 bases each). This specimen was CD4+ T cells from PBMCs cultured with SARS-CoV-2 spike peptides, taken before COVID-19 vaccination. The CDR3, as DNA: TGTGCCAGCAGCTCCCCCAGAAGGGACCGTGGGGACCACGAGCAGTACTTC. Translation gives CASSSPRRDRGDHEQYF.